The sequence of this TCR beta chain was determined in a study of CD8+ T cells in alopecia areata. For the study at large: Twice a day, 5 to 10 mg of oral tofacitinib was administered to treated patients. Patients given treatment had severity scored by the percentage of scalp area affected.

The germline gives CDR1 SQVTM, CDR2 ANQGSEA. Trimming left V 4 bases short and J 1 base short, with 10 bases between. The CDR3 is 13 residues long. Study-level findings and limits: Whereas mice showed it more clearly, TCR sharing across patients was murkier, possibly because of HLA.

A word on this clone: Its antigen is not known.

The treatment was: oral pan-JAK inhibitor, 5-10 mg twice daily. Alopecia areata patients provided lesional scalp punch biopsies and peripheral blood, both collected for the study. RNA, once extracted, was reverse transcribed into cDNA for use as the sequencing template. Assay used: immunoSEQ multiplex PCR; TCRdb lists only in-frame clones, some missing. The sample consists of 35,000 to 50,000 clones, about three fifths of them appearing once. The source is a human donor with alopecia areata. The source material was CD8+ T cells sorted from blood, sampled at week 4, from a patient treated with tofacitinib. The chain is built from TRBV29-1 and TRBJ1-1, with D hard to call. The CDR3 nucleotides read TGCAGCGTTGTCGGGCAAACGAACACTGAAGCTTTCTTT. Residues: CSVVGQTNTEAFF.